This T cell receptor (beta chain) was observed in a study of Tregs in tolerant kidney transplant recipients. As to this clone: The CDR3 is cut off 3 residues early in the read; its end comes from the germline J gene.

Repertoires were generated with immunoSEQ multiplex PCR, while TCRdb's copy carries only in-frame clones and drops some. This sample contains 45,000 to 55,000 clones. This CDR3 spans 13 amino acids. CDR1 and CDR2 (germline): DFQATT, SNEGSKA (reference sequence). J was trimmed by 7 bases and V by 8 bases; bases with no gene match: 11. This chain connects TRBV20-1 to TRBJ2-1, with TRBD2 matching 7 bases. Here the sequenced sample was CD4+ T cells from blood, taken before the transplant. This clonotype was sampled from a human donor who received a combined kidney and bone marrow transplant. The part of the CDR3 DNA that was read is TGCAGTCTGAAGGCGGGAGTGGAGAATGAG. It translates to CSLKAGVENE. Given in full, the CDR3 is CSLKAGVENEQFF.